This T cell receptor (beta chain) was retrieved from a study of OX40 agonist ivuxolimab in advanced cancers. Broadly, across the study: Ivuxolimab was an agonistic, fully human IgG2 monoclonal antibody directed against OX40 (CD134), a costimulatory receptor. Intravenous ivuxolimab was administered to patients every 2 weeks at six dose levels: 0.01, 0.1, 0.3, 1.5, 3 and 10 mg/kg. Among the 50 to 55 dose-escalation patients, around 19 had hepatocellular carcinoma, 15 or so melanoma, 9 renal cell carcinoma and 9 head and neck cancer. In the dose-escalation cohort, roughly 80% of patients were male, and the mean age was roughly 60 years, with a range of about 23 to 85. Prior anti-PD-1, anti-PD-L1 or anti-CTLA-4 therapy was permitted, and checkpoint inhibitors had been received by less than 45% of dose-escalation patients. Partial responses occurred in three dose-escalation patients: two with cutaneous melanoma and one with hepatocellular carcinoma. Peripheral TCRbeta sequencing was intended to test whether TCR sequence diversity was altered and clonal T-cell expansion was caused by ivuxolimab. The paper covers the monotherapy dose-escalation part of the phase I ivuxolimab trial, which included N of about 56 patients.

This clone has more than one count but fewer than ten. Its cognate antigen has yet to be identified. No qualities accompany the bases; no much larger clone lies one base away. V lost 0 bases and J lost 4 bases; the stretch between them is 16 bases long. The CDR3 measures 17 amino acids from cysteine to phenylalanine. The only DNA kept is the CDR3, 51 bases in frame from the first base. From the germline V gene, CDR1 is KGHSH and CDR2 is LQKENI. The paper as a whole reports these results and caveats: After ivuxolimab, expanded clones were on average more numerous among CD8+ T cells than among CD4+ T cells. In the 0.1-3.0 mg/kg groups, partial responders had among the lowest normalized peripheral clonal expansion, particularly in CD8+ T cells. Low levels of normalized T-cell clonal expansion were also shown by some nonresponding patients. At doses of 0.1 to 3.0 mg/kg, clonal expansion of both CD4+ and CD8+ T cells in blood was seen between baseline and week 6. Which antigens the clonally expanded peripheral T cells were specific for was not determined.

To sequence the TCRbeta CDR3 region, genomic DNA was isolated from the sorted cells. The immunoSEQ Assay was used for sequencing of TCRbeta CDR3 regions. This is the immuneACCESS table as TCRdb keeps it, with only in-frame sequences that have V and J called. A part of the clones is gone; compared with another copy, unresolved V genes explain less than half, and the rest is unexplained. The sample table lists 15,000 to 20,000 clones, 75% to 90% of them with a count of one. The biggest ten clones account for roughly 30% of the sample. Patients with autoimmune disease history or receiving systemic immunosuppression were excluded from the trial. Peripheral blood for TCR sequencing was collected from all dose cohorts at baseline, on cycle 4 day 1, and on cycle 7 day 1. The samples were taken from a phase I, first-in-human, multicenter, open-label dose-escalation trial of ivuxolimab. Adults with locally advanced or metastatic head and neck squamous cell, hepatocellular, melanoma or renal cell carcinoma were enrolled in the trial. Before TCR sequencing, CD4+ T cells and CD8+ T cells from peripheral blood were sorted into separate populations.

The rearrangement combines TRBV18 with TRBJ1-3; the best D guess is TRBD1, with 5 bases matching. The material was CD4+ or CD8+ T cells sorted from blood, obtained in a trial of the OX40 agonist ivuxolimab. The TCR sequence derives from an adult with an advanced solid tumor such as melanoma, head and neck, liver or kidney cancer. The nucleotide sequence is TGTGCCAGCTCACCACCGGTCGTGGGGCGATGGGGAAACACCATATATTTT. This codes for CASSPPVVGRWGNTIYF. The entire variable domain, with the stretches around the CDR3 drawn from the reference TRBV18 and TRBJ1-3 proteins, is NAGVMQNPRHLVRRRGQEARLRCSPMKGHSHVYWYRQLPEEGLKFMVYLQKENIIDESGMPKERFSAEFPKEGPSILRIQQVVRGDSAAYFCASSPPVVGRWGNTIYFGEGSWLTVV.